These 13 T cell receptor beta chains share one sample of origin, sequenced in a study of blood T cell repertoires in COVID-19. Some clones are missing from TCRdb's copy, which holds only in-frame ones; the method was immunoSEQ multiplex PCR. The sample records about 110,000 clones, 60% to 80% being singletons. Material: peripheral blood. The receptors shown here come from a woman aged 80 or older with active or convalescent COVID-19.

The rearrangement uses TRBV7-8 and TRBJ1-4; 8 nucleotides align to TRBD1. This CDR3 has 19 amino acids. The V and J ends lost 5 bases and 7 bases, in that order; junction bases with no gene match: 21. Germline-derived CDR1 and CDR2 are SGHVS and FQNEAQ. CDR3 sequence: CASSEHRTGLSRVGEKLFF. The CDR3 region has the DNA TGTGCCAGCAGCGAACATCGGACAGGGTTAAGTAGAGTGGGTGAAAAACTGTTTTTT.

This clone showed up just a few times. The chain links TRBV30 to TRBJ1-2; 7 positions match TRBD1. The V and J ends lost 0 bases and 4 bases, in that order; junction bases with no gene match: 5. The CDR3 spans 14 residues. Germline V gene sequence: CDR1 GTSNPN, CDR2 SVGIG (reference sequence). The chain's CDR3 is CAWSVRGRLYGYTF. The CDR3 DNA is TGTGCCTGGAGTGTAAGGGGGCGGCTCTATGGCTACACCTTC.

The chain joins TRBV5-5 to TRBJ1-2; D call uncertain. The germline V and J ends were trimmed by 1 base and 7 bases, with 14 bases remaining between them. This CDR3 is 14 amino acids long. Per the germline V gene, CDR1 is SGHKS and CDR2 is YYEKEE (reference sequence). CDR3 amino acids: CASSLRGPDTGYTF. The CDR3 DNA is TGTGCCAGCAGCTTGCGTGGTCCCGACACTGGCTACACCTTC. The complete variable domain, with remaining parts taken from reference TRBV5-5 and TRBJ1-2, reads DAGVTQSPTHLIKTRGQQVTLRCSPISGHKSVSWYQQVLGQGPQFIFQYYEKEERGRGNFPDRFSARQFPNYSSELNVNALLLGDSALYLCASSLRGPDTGYTFGSGTRLTVV.

This chain joins TRBV19 and TRBJ2-1; 8 bases are shared with TRBD2. The CDR3 sequence is 17 residues long. V lost 7 bases to trimming and J lost 0 bases; unmatched junction nucleotides: 11. Germline-derived CDR1 and CDR2 are LNHDA and SQIVND (reference sequence). This CDR3 is CASNGYSGKSSYNEQFF. The CDR3 DNA reads TGTGCCAGTAACGGATATAGCGGGAAGAGCTCCTACAATGAGCAGTTCTTC.

This sequence joins TRBV10-3 and TRBJ1-5; D unresolved. CDR1 ENHRY and CDR2 SYGVKD come from the germline V gene. V shed 3 bases and J shed 3 bases, with 6 bases lying between them. This CDR3 is 13 amino acids long. CDR3: CAISEQFNQPQHF. The CDR3 nucleotides read TGTGCCATCAGTGAACAGTTCAATCAGCCCCAGCATTTT.

The CDR3 DNA sequence: TGCGCCAGCAGCCCGGGACGGACAGATTCACCCCTCCACTTT. As protein: CASSPGRTDSPLHF. The chain recombines TRBV5-1 with TRBJ1-6; D is perhaps TRBD1 (6 bases). V gave up 4 bases and J gave up 8 bases, with 13 bases separating them. Germline CDR1 and CDR2: SGHRS and YFSETQ. This CDR3 is 14 amino acids long.

The chain is built from TRBV7-3 and TRBJ2-3; 12 bases agree with TRBD2. This CDR3 spans 16 amino acids. V dropped 4 bases and J dropped 4; count of bases not matched to a gene: 6. Germline V gene data show CDR1 as SGHTA and CDR2 as FQGTGA. The CDR3, as DNA: TGTGCCAGCAGCTCGACTAGCGGGAGTTGGTCAGATACGCAGTATTTT. Protein: CASSSTSGSWSDTQYF.

The chain joins TRBV7-2 to TRBJ1-2; TRBD1 agrees at 12 bases. CDR3 length equals 17 residues. Trimming took 5 bases from V and 1 from J; bases not matched to a gene: 8. The germline V gene has CDR1 SGHTA and CDR2 FQGNSA. This CDR3 reads CASSLRDRGRNNYGYTF. In nucleotides, the CDR3 is TGTGCCAGCAGCCTCCGGGACAGGGGGCGGAATAACTATGGCTACACCTTC. Filled out from reference TRBV7-2 and TRBJ1-2, the complete variable domain reads GAGVSQSPSNKVTEKGKDVELRCDPISGHTALYWYRQSLGQGLEFLIYFQGNSAPDKSGLPSDRFSAERTGGSVSTLTIQRTQQEDSAVYLCASSLRDRGRNNYGYTFGSGTRLTVV.

The chain employs TRBV28 and TRBJ1-2; 7 positions agree with TRBD1. CDR1 is MDHEN, CDR2 SYDVKM, per germline. CDR3 length: 16 amino acids. V lost 1 base and J lost 6; bases outside the gene matches: 11. As DNA, the CDR3 is TGTGCCAGCAGTTTATTGGGCCCTCCCAGGGGGGATGGCTACACCTTC. As protein: CASSLLGPPRGDGYTF.

This clone was counted once. V and J are TRBV5-1 and TRBJ2-5; possible D gene TRBD1, 5 bases. CDR1 SGHRS and CDR2 YFSETQ come from the germline V gene. The CDR3 is made up of 17 amino acids. Trimming removed 1 base at V and 4 bases at J, with 20 bases between. The DNA of the CDR3 is TGCGCCAGCAGCTTGTGGCCTCCCGTCCGCCAGGGAGAGACCCAGTACTTC. Protein product: CASSLWPPVRQGETQYF.

V and J are TRBV2 and TRBJ2-2, with a weak D call TRBD2 (5 bases). The V gene's germline CDR1 is SNHLY and CDR2 FYNNEI. V was shortened by 4 bases and J by 9 bases, with 12 bases between the two germline ends. The CDR3 spans 13 residues. The CDR3 DNA reads TGTGCCAGCAGTGCCATAGGGAGCCGGGAGCTGTTTTTT. Translated: CASSAIGSRELFF.

The chain joins TRBV28 to TRBJ2-5; the match to TRBD1 covers 8 bases. V lost 3 bases and J lost 5; bases outside the gene matches: 8. The germline V gene encodes CDR1 MDHEN and CDR2 SYDVKM. This CDR3 has 15 amino acids. The CDR3 protein is CASSFSGGAGETQYF. DNA of the CDR3: TGTGCCAGCAGTTTCTCAGGGGGCGCCGGGGAGACCCAGTACTTC.

The chain uses TRBV7-9 and TRBJ2-7, with D perhaps matching TRBD1 (5 bases). CDR3 size: 14 residues. V was cut by 3 bases and J by 6 bases, with 15 bases left in between. Germline values: CDR1 SEHNR, CDR2 FQNEAQ (reference sequence). The CDR3 nucleotides are TGTGCCAGCAGCTTTTTTCTCCAGGGTTCCGAGCAGTACTTC. This sequence encodes CASSFFLQGSEQYF.